This passage covers 32 T cell receptor beta chains from one sample sequenced in a study of T cells in Graves' hyperthyroidism and ophthalmopathy. Regions amplified from RNA transcripts were the TCR beta CDR3 regions. TCR CDR3 underwent first-round RT-PCR with the HTBI primer set. TCRdb re-derived calls from the multiplex PCR reads in MiXCR, one entry per CDR3 protein. The table records 400,000 to 600,000 distinct CDR3 sequences, about 16% of them present only once. Material: blood. All receptors come from a young woman with Graves' ophthalmopathy.

This clonotype was seen repeatedly, ten times or more. This chain connects TRBV28 to TRBJ2-2; 10 positions match TRBD2. V lost 6 bases, J lost 2 bases, and 6 bases stayed unmatched. This CDR3 has 16 residues. Germline values: CDR1 MDHEN, CDR2 SYDVKM. The CDR3 spells CASRGAGGINTGELFF. The CDR3 nucleotides read TGTGCCAGCAGGGGAGCGGGAGGGATTAACACCGGGGAGCTGTTTTTT.

The rearrangement uses TRBV28 and TRBJ2-3; 12 positions agree with TRBD2. Trimming cost V 10 bases and J 0 bases; bases outside gene matches: 11. The V gene's germline CDR1 is MDHEN and CDR2 SYDVKM. The CDR3 is 17 amino acids. In DNA form, the CDR3 reads TGTGCCAATTGTTCCCGGACTAGCGGGGTTAGCACAGATACGCAGTATTTT. Amino acid sequence: CANCSRTSGVSTDTQYF.

Turning to this clonotype: Since the CDR3 does not end with the conserved phenylalanine or tryptophan, this likely comes from a read error. The chain carries TRBV6-1 and TRBJ2-2; 10 bases are a match to TRBD2. Germline lookup yields CDR1 MNHNS and CDR2 SASEGT. The V segment lost 5 bases and the J segment 3 bases; nucleotides outside the gene matches: 9. This CDR3 is built from 17 residues. CDR3 nucleotide sequence: TGTGCCAGCAGTCCGACGGTACTAGCGGGGTACACCGGGGAGCTGTTTTCT. Protein product: CASSPTVLAGYTGELFS.

Many counts were recorded for this clonotype. One end of the junction does not line up with germline, which may come from a read error. The V gene is TRBV6-1, the J gene TRBJ2-7, with D perhaps given as TRBD1 or TRBD2 (5 bases each). The CDR3 totals 14 residues. Looked up from germline, CDR1 is MNHNS and CDR2 is SASEGT. For the CDR3, the DNA is TGCGCCAGCAGCTCCGGGACGGGATCCTACGAGCAGTACTTC. As protein: CASSSGTGSYEQYF.

This rearrangement joins TRBV19 to TRBJ1-2; D ambiguous. Trimming left V 3 bases short and J 6 bases short, with 14 bases between. Germline assignment: CDR1 LNHDA and CDR2 SQIVND (reference sequence). CDR3 length: 14 residues. The CDR3 is CASSIENDFDGYTF. CDR3 DNA sequence: TGTGCCAGTAGTATTGAGAATGACTTTGATGGCTACACCTTC.

The V call is TRBV7-8, the J call TRBJ2-3; D unresolved. The CDR3 runs to 16 residues. The ends were cut back, 3 bases at V and 0 bases at J, with 13 bases in the middle. Germline CDR1 reads SGHVS; CDR2 reads FQNEAQ. CDR3 nucleotide sequence: TGTGCCAGCAGCTTGAGGCCCGTTTCTAGCACAGATACGCAGTATTTT. Translated, it gives CASSLRPVSSTDTQYF. Looking up the rest from reference TRBV7-8 and TRBJ2-3 gives the full variable domain: GAGVSQSPRYKVAKRGQDVALRCDPISGHVSLFWYQQALGQGPEFLTYFQNEAQLDKSGLPSDRFFAERPEGSVSTLKIQRTQQEDSAVYLCASSLRPVSSTDTQYFGPGTRLTVL.

The table lists this clonotype with many counts. This chain uses TRBV18 with TRBJ2-1; 9 bases are a match to TRBD2. Unmatched junction bases numbered 7, after V lost 6 bases and J lost 10 bases. The CDR3 sequence is 13 residues long. Per the germline V gene, CDR1 is KGHSH and CDR2 is LQKENI. CDR3 residues: CASSPIAGDEQFF. In DNA form, the CDR3 reads TGTGCCAGCTCCCCTATAGCGGGAGACGAGCAGTTCTTC.

This clonotype was detected ten times or more. The gene calls are TRBV20-1 and TRBJ2-1; D call uncertain. This CDR3 contains 15 residues. Germline V lookup: CDR1 DFQATT, CDR2 SNEGSKA (reference sequence). V was clipped by 1 base and J by 0 bases, with 10 bases between them. CDR3 in DNA: TGCAGTGCTAGAGCCCGGCGGTTCTCCTACAATGAGCAGTTCTTC. The encoded protein is CSARARRFSYNEQFF.

There are a few counts of this clonotype. The chain employs TRBV29-1 and TRBJ1-1; 7 bases are a match to TRBD1. This CDR3 contains 15 residues. CDR1 SQVTM and CDR2 ANQGSEA come from the germline V gene. Trimming at V came to 4 bases and at J to 5 bases, leaving 13 bases not matched to a gene. CDR3 DNA sequence: TGCAGCGTTGGGGGGGCAGGGGGGGGAGTAACTGAAGCTTTCTTT. As protein: CSVGGAGGGVTEAFF.

This chain joins TRBV19 and TRBJ2-1; D is ambiguous. The V gene's germline CDR1 is LNHDA and CDR2 SQIVND (reference sequence). With 3 bases removed from V and 4 bases from J, the gap between germline ends came to 7 bases. The CDR3 extends over 13 amino acids. The CDR3 DNA reads as TGTGCCAGTAGTATTGGTGCGTACAATGAGCAGTTCTTC. It specifies CASSIGAYNEQFF.

This chain uses TRBV7-3 with TRBJ2-1; 11 nucleotides agree with TRBD2. J was trimmed by 10 bases and V by 4 bases; bases with no gene match: 21. Germline V lookup: CDR1 SGHTA, CDR2 FQGTGA. The CDR3 runs 19 residues. The CDR3 protein is CASSSPGDGELAGVWEQFF. The CDR3 coding sequence is TGTGCCAGCAGCTCCCCGGGCGACGGTGAACTAGCGGGAGTTTGGGAGCAGTTCTTC.

The J gene is TRBJ2-5, the V gene TRBV28; D is perhaps TRBD1 (5 bases). Trimming removed 3 bases at V and 0 bases at J, with 11 bases between. The CDR3 is made up of 15 amino acids. CDR1 is MDHEN, CDR2 SYDVKM, per germline. The CDR3 protein is CASSFQGLNQETQYF. CDR3 DNA sequence: TGTGCCAGCAGTTTTCAGGGTTTGAACCAAGAGACCCAGTACTTC. Together with reference TRBV28 and TRBJ2-5, the CDR3 gives the full variable domain: DVKVTQSSRYLVKRTGEKVFLECVQDMDHENMFWYRQDPGLGLRLIYFSYDVKMKEKGDIPEGYSVSREKKERFSLILESASTNQTSMYLCASSFQGLNQETQYFGPGTRLLVL.

This clonotype was observed a handful of times. The chain links TRBV7-8 to TRBJ2-5; D perhaps matches TRBD2 (5 bases). Trimming left V 1 base short and J 2 bases short, with 8 bases between. Germline V gives CDR1 SGHVS, CDR2 FQNEAQ. CDR3 length equals 14 residues. The CDR3 here is CASSLGSDQETQYF. As DNA, the CDR3 is TGTGCCAGCAGCTTAGGTAGCGATCAAGAGACCCAGTACTTC.

The table lists this clonotype with many counts. V gene TRBV20-1 combines with J gene TRBJ2-1, with D possibly matching TRBD2 (5 bases). Per germline, CDR1 DFQATT and CDR2 SNEGSKA (reference sequence). This CDR3 spans 17 amino acids. Trimming took off 3 bases at V and 5 bases at J, with 23 bases between the two ends. The DNA of the CDR3 is TGCAGTGCTAGGCCGCTGACTCTCCTAGAGGGAAACAATGAGCAGTTCTTC. Protein product: CSARPLTLLEGNNEQFF.

Ten or more counts support this clonotype. The chain is built from TRBV30 and TRBJ1-6, with D perhaps matching TRBD1 (6 bases). The V gene lost 5 bases and the J gene lost 6 bases, with 11 bases spanning the gap. The germline V gene encodes CDR1 GTSNPN and CDR2 SVGIG (reference sequence). CDR3 length: 13 residues. CDR3 nucleotide sequence: TGTGCCTGGCAACAACAGGGTAATTCACCCCTCCACTTT. Translated: CAWQQQGNSPLHF.

This clonotype has at least ten counts. V is TRBV6-2 or TRBV6-3 and J is TRBJ2-2; 12 nucleotides match TRBD2. Germline assignment: CDR1 MNHEY and CDR2 SVGEGT. Trimming removed 2 bases from V and 0 bases from J; junction bases left unmatched: 1. This CDR3 has 17 residues. CDR3 sequence (DNA): TGTGCCAGCAGTTACCTAGCGGGAGGGACGAACACCGGGGAGCTGTTTTTT. Its translation is CASSYLAGGTNTGELFF.

Many counts were recorded for this clonotype. The gene calls are TRBV30 and TRBJ1-1; D gene ambiguous. Trimming removed 4 bases at V and 0 bases at J, with 9 bases between. The CDR3 has 13 amino acids. From germline, CDR1 is GTSNPN and CDR2 SVGIG (reference sequence). CDR3: CAWTSDMNTEAFF. The DNA for the CDR3 is TGTGCCTGGACGAGTGATATGAACACTGAAGCTTTCTTT.

In its sample, this clonotype was seen many times. The J gene is TRBJ1-2, the V gene TRBV6-6; 8 bases match TRBD1. Unmatched junction bases numbered 8, after V lost 2 bases and J lost 9 bases. The germline gives CDR1 MNHNY, CDR2 SVGAGI (reference sequence). CDR3 length equals 14 residues. The CDR3 DNA reads as TGTGCCAGCAGTTACGTGCGGGACAGGTACAGCTACACCTTC. Translated: CASSYVRDRYSYTF.

The chain combines TRBV5-5 with TRBJ1-5; 7 nucleotides line up with TRBD1. J lost 4 bases, V lost 1 base, and 5 bases had no gene match. This CDR3 contains 15 residues. CDR1 is SGHKS and CDR2 is YYEKEE in the germline V gene (reference sequence). CDR3 sequence reads: CASSLFGTENQPQHF. CDR3 nucleotides: TGTGCCAGCAGCTTGTTTGGGACAGAGAATCAGCCCCAGCATTTT.

This clonotype was counted ten times or more. V usage is TRBV15 and J usage is TRBJ2-5, with D perhaps TRBD2 (5 bases). CDR1 and CDR2 (germline): LNHNV, YYDKDF (reference sequence). Trimming cost V 0 bases and J 1 base, with 9 bases left between them. CDR3 length: 15 amino acids. The CDR3 DNA reads TGTGCCACCAGCAGAGATCCAAGCGGCCAAGAGACCCAGTACTTC. Encoded protein: CATSRDPSGQETQYF.

About this clonotype itself: This clone may be a read error of a much larger clone one base away. The CDR3 DNA is TGTGCCAGCAGTTTTGTGGGACTAGCTGACACCGGGGAGCTGTTTTTT. This translates into CASSFVGLADTGELFF. The rearrangement uses TRBV12-3 or TRBV12-4 and TRBJ2-2; 9 bases are shared with TRBD2. This CDR3 is 16 amino acids long. The V gene end was trimmed by 3 bases and the J gene end by 3 bases; junction bases not matched to a gene: 5.

The chain recombines TRBV6-1 with TRBJ1-2; D is perhaps TRBD1 (5 bases). V gave up 3 bases and J gave up 5 bases, with 13 bases separating them. CDR1 MNHNS and CDR2 SASEGT come from the germline V gene. This CDR3 has 14 amino acids. The CDR3 spells CASSDGGTSYGYTF. CDR3 DNA: TGTGCCAGCAGTGACGGGGGAACCAGTTATGGCTACACCTTC.

This clonotype turned up a few times. The V gene is TRBV7-2, the J gene TRBJ2-3; D call uncertain. The CDR3 consists of 15 residues. The germline V gene has CDR1 SGHTA and CDR2 FQGNSA. V lost 5 bases and J 4 bases, leaving 16 bases between the germline ends. The DNA for the CDR3 is TGTGCCAGCAGCCTCCCCAGCCTGGGGTCAGATACGCAGTATTTT. Protein: CASSLPSLGSDTQYF.

This chain links TRBV30 with TRBJ1-2; 7 bases agree with TRBD1. The CDR3 runs to 13 residues. CDR1 and CDR2 from the germline V gene are GTSNPN and SVGIG (reference sequence). Unmatched junction bases numbered 2, after V lost 1 base and J lost 3 bases. CDR3 loop: CAWSGQGHYGYTF. Written as DNA, the CDR3 is TGTGCCTGGAGTGGACAGGGTCACTATGGCTACACCTTC.

About this clonotype itself: Just one base apart from a much larger clone, this may be a read error. Since the CDR3 does not end with the conserved phenylalanine or tryptophan, this likely comes from a read error. The chain uses TRBV20-1 and TRBJ2-5; TRBD1 matches 7 bases. V was clipped by 4 bases and J by 5 bases; unmatched bases: 13. This CDR3 has 15 amino acids. Germline-derived CDR1 and CDR2 are DFQATT and SNEGSKA (reference sequence). The CDR3 sequence: CSATRTTGAPETQYL. The CDR3, as DNA: TGCAGTGCTACTCGAACAACAGGGGCCCCTGAGACCCAGTACCTC.

This clonotype was detected many times. The CDR3 coding sequence is TGCAGTGCCCTTCCGGGACTAGCACTGGGCGATGAGCAGTTCTTC. As protein: CSALPGLALGDEQFF. The rearrangement links TRBV20-1 to TRBJ2-1, with 9 bases fitting TRBD2. Germline CDR1 and CDR2: DFQATT and SNEGSKA (reference sequence). The CDR3 has 15 amino acids. The junction had 14 bases not matched to a gene; V was cut back by 6 bases and J by 8 bases.

This clonotype turned up a few times. The chain couples TRBV9 to TRBJ1-2, with 7 bases identical to TRBD1. The junction had 13 bases not matched to a gene; V was cut back by 3 bases and J by 8 bases. Germline values: CDR1 SGDLS, CDR2 YYNGEE. This CDR3 region has 15 residues. The CDR3 here is CASSAWDSLPNGYTF. Written as DNA, the CDR3 is TGTGCCAGCAGCGCTTGGGACAGCCTGCCCAACGGCTACACCTTC.

This chain connects TRBV19 to TRBJ1-5, with 8 bases fitting TRBD1. The V and J ends lost 6 bases and 4 bases, in that order; junction bases with no gene match: 8. The length of the CDR3 is 15 residues. Per germline, CDR1 LNHDA and CDR2 SQIVND (reference sequence). CDR3: CASSITGTGNQPQHF. The DNA of the CDR3 is TGTGCCAGTAGCATCACCGGGACAGGAAATCAGCCCCAGCATTTT.

At least ten counts were recorded for this clonotype. The chain combines TRBV6-6 with TRBJ2-1, with a possible D match to TRBD1 (5 bases). The CDR3 contains 17 residues. Germline assignment: CDR1 MNHNY and CDR2 SVGAGI (reference sequence). Trimming removed 2 bases at V and 0 bases at J, with 14 bases between. CDR3 sequence: CASSYRGGESSYNEQFF. Here the CDR3 DNA reads TGTGCCAGCAGTTACAGGGGCGGAGAGAGCTCCTACAATGAGCAGTTCTTC.

At least ten counts were recorded for this clonotype. This sequence joins TRBV20-1 and TRBJ2-1, with 7 nucleotides matching TRBD2. The CDR3 spans 18 residues. The V gene's germline CDR1 is DFQATT and CDR2 SNEGSKA (reference sequence). V lost 0 bases, J lost 0 bases, and 11 bases stayed unmatched. This chain's CDR3 is CSAREGLRAGDSYNEQFF. CDR3 nucleotides: TGCAGTGCTAGAGAAGGCCTCAGGGCGGGAGACTCCTACAATGAGCAGTTCTTC.

A few counts support this clonotype. The gene calls are TRBV6-1 and TRBJ1-2, with D uncertain. Germline V lookup: CDR1 MNHNS, CDR2 SASEGT. Trimming removed 4 bases at V and 2 bases at J, with 20 bases between. The CDR3 totals 17 residues. The CDR3 nucleotides read TGTGCCAGCAGTGGTCTTCCCTCGCAAGGATTAAACTATGGCTACACCTTC. Its protein product is CASSGLPSQGLNYGYTF.

The chain links TRBV10-3 to TRBJ2-1, with 7 bases lining up with TRBD2. The CDR3 is made up of 14 amino acids. In germline, CDR1 is ENHRY, CDR2 SYGVKD. Germline trimming cut 6 bases from V and 7 bases from J; bases unmatched to any gene: 9. The CDR3 DNA is TGTGCCATCAGAAAAGGGCGGGAGCGGAATGAGCAGTTCTTC. This gives the protein CAIRKGRERNEQFF.